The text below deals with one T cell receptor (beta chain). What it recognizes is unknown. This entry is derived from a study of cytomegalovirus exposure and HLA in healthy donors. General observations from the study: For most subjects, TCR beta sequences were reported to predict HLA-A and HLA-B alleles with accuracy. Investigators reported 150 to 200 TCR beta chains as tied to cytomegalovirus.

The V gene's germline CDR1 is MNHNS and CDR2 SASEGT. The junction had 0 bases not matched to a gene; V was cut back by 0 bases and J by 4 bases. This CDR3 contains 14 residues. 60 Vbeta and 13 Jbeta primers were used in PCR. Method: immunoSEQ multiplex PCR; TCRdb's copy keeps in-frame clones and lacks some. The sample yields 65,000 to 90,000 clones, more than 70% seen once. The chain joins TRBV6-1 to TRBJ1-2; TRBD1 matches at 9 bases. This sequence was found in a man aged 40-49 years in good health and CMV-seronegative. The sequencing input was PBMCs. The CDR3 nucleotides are TGTGCCAGCAGTGAAGCGGGACAGGGCTATGGCTACACCTTC. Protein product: CASSEAGQGYGYTF.